These T cell receptor beta chains were read from a single sample in a study of blood T cell repertoires in COVID-19. Assay: immunoSEQ multiplex PCR; the TCRdb copy retains only in-frame clones and omits some. The table lists roughly 120,000 clones, over 60% of them singletons. The specimen was peripheral blood. The receptor set was obtained from a woman over 75 with active or convalescent COVID-19. CDR3s include the opening cysteine and the closing phenylalanine or tryptophan. D genes are given only for firm matches. The size entry is marked missing in some rows and otherwise reads once, few, many or a size class.

d_gene	abundance	v_gene	j_gene	CDR3aa	CDR3nt
TRBD2	few	TRBV3-1/TRBV3-2	TRBJ2-1	CASSQGLATNEQFF	TGTGCCAGCAGCCAAGGACTAGCCACAAATGAGCAGTTCTTC
NA	NA	TRBV28	TRBJ2-6	CASSLRLISGANVLTF	TGTGCCAGCAGTTTAAGACTAATTTCTGGGGCCAACGTCCTGACTTTC
TRBD2	NA	TRBV7-9	TRBJ2-3	CASSKLLAGITDTQYF	TGTGCCAGCAGCAAGCTACTAGCGGGTATCACAGATACGCAGTATTTT
NA	NA	TRBV5-1	TRBJ2-7	CASSPEGGEQYF	TGCGCCAGCAGCCCTGAGGGTGGCGAGCAGTACTTC
TRBD1	few	TRBV28	TRBJ1-6	CASSFMTGRSYNSPLHF	TGTGCCAGCAGTTTCATGACAGGGCGCTCCTATAATTCACCCCTCCACTTT
TRBD2	few	TRBV7-9	TRBJ2-3	CASSLPTRLAGRTDTQYF	TGTGCCAGCAGCTTACCCACTCGACTAGCGGGACGCACAGATACGCAGTATTTT
TRBD2	NA	TRBV5-6	TRBJ2-1	CASSLGLAGGHEQFF	TGTGCCAGCAGCCTCGGACTAGCGGGAGGCCATGAGCAGTTCTTC
NA	NA	TRBV5-1	TRBJ2-3	CASSPRTVSTDTQYF	TGCGCCAGCAGCCCCCGGACAGTAAGCACAGATACGCAGTATTTT
NA	once	TRBV14	TRBJ1-1	CASSHPGAGGTSAEAFF	TGTGCCAGCAGCCACCCCGGAGCGGGGGGGACTAGCGCTGAAGCTTTCTTT
NA	NA	TRBV28	TRBJ1-5	CASSLSPNQPQHF	TGTGCCAGCAGTTTATCCCCAAATCAGCCCCAGCATTTT
NA	NA	TRBV7-2	TRBJ2-3	CASSAQSRSLDTQYF	TGTGCCAGCAGCGCCCAAAGTCGTAGCTTGGATACGCAGTATTTT
NA	NA	TRBV3-1/TRBV3-2	TRBJ1-3	CASSQGQGTPGNTIYF	TGTGCCAGCAGCCAAGGCCAGGGAACCCCTGGAAACACCATATATTTT
NA	once	TRBV4-1	TRBJ1-4	CASSQVVTANNEKLFF	TGCGCCAGCAGCCAAGTTGTCACAGCCAATAATGAAAAACTGTTTTTT
NA	NA	TRBV30	TRBJ1-1	CAGAMNTEAFF	TGTGCTGGAGCTATGAACACTGAAGCTTTCTTT
TRBD1	NA	TRBV5-6	TRBJ2-5	CASSIRYRGLFQETQYF	TGTGCCAGCAGCATAAGATACAGGGGGCTCTTTCAAGAGACCCAGTACTTC
TRBD1	NA	TRBV2	TRBJ2-3	CASSVGTGAPTDTQYF	TGTGCCAGCAGTGTAGGGACAGGGGCTCCCACAGATACGCAGTATTTT
NA	NA	TRBV23-1	TRBJ1-1	CASSQSTWSTEAFF	TGCGCCAGCAGTCAGTCGACTTGGAGCACTGAAGCTTTCTTT
TRBD1	NA	TRBV19	TRBJ1-6	CASSIDGQGDSPLHF	TGTGCCAGTAGTATAGACGGACAGGGGGATTCACCCCTCCACTTT
TRBD1	few	TRBV3-1/TRBV3-2	TRBJ1-6	CASSPGQGLYSPLHF	TGTGCCAGCAGCCCGGGACAGGGCCTATATTCACCCCTCCACTTT
TRBD1	NA	TRBV2	TRBJ2-7	CASRKDRGPSEQYF	TGTGCCAGCAGGAAAGACAGGGGGCCTAGCGAGCAGTACTTC
NA	NA	TRBV4-2	TRBJ2-7	CASSQTGISYEQYF	TGTGCCAGCAGCCAGACAGGAATTTCCTACGAGCAGTACTTC
NA	NA	TRBV19	TRBJ2-7	CASSIRTSSSYEQYF	TGTGCCAGTAGTATACGTACGTCGAGCTCCTACGAGCAGTACTTC
NA	NA	TRBV18	TRBJ2-3	CASSPPTRADTQYF	TGTGCCAGCTCACCACCGACTAGGGCAGATACGCAGTATTTT
NA	NA	TRBV28	TRBJ1-2	CASSLPGNRVPYGYTF	TGTGCCAGCAGTTTACCCGGAAACAGGGTCCCCTATGGCTACACCTTC
NA	NA	TRBV10-3	TRBJ1-1	CAISESETGWTEAFF	TGTGCCATCAGTGAGTCAGAGACAGGATGGACTGAAGCTTTCTTT
NA	NA	TRBV5-1	TRBJ2-1	CASSLVQGGEQFF	TGCGCCAGCAGCTTGGTTCAGGGTGGTGAGCAGTTCTTC
TRBD1	NA	TRBV18	TRBJ2-5	CASSPRTGTQETQYF	TGTGCCAGCTCACCCAGGACAGGAACACAAGAGACCCAGTACTTC
NA	NA	TRBV24-1	TRBJ1-5	CATSEATGSGQPQHF	TGTGCCACCAGTGAAGCGACAGGTTCCGGTCAGCCCCAGCATTTT
TRBD1	few	TRBV29-1	TRBJ1-2	CSVEKGAGYTF	TGCAGCGTTGAAAAGGGGGCTGGCTACACCTTC
NA	few	TRBV10-3	TRBJ2-7	CATADRNYEQYF	TGTGCCACTGCTGACAGGAACTACGAGCAGTACTTC
TRBD1	NA	TRBV9	TRBJ1-3	CASSVEGQDSGNTIYF	TGTGCCAGCAGCGTAGAGGGACAGGACTCTGGAAACACCATATATTTT
TRBD2	NA	TRBV7-7	TRBJ2-5	CASSQMSTSGRPGQETQYF	TGTGCTAGCAGCCAAATGTCGACTAGCGGGAGGCCCGGGCAAGAGACCCAGTACTTC
NA	few	TRBV4-2	TRBJ1-2	CASGRWDGYTF	TGTGCCAGCGGGAGATGGGATGGCTACACCTTC
NA	NA	TRBV7-9	TRBJ2-1	CASSLGGFNEQFF	TGTGCCAGCAGCTTAGGCGGATTCAATGAGCAGTTCTTC